This T cell receptor beta chain derives from a study of T-cell reconstitution after alpha-beta-depleted transplantation in children. General study points: T-cell counts and diversity at one year post-transplant came mainly from newly produced T cells. Expanded clones from the graft, numbering several hundred, reportedly supplied alpha-beta T cells about two months after transplant.

A word on this clonotype: Its target is not known.

The library targeted TCRbeta and was prepared with unique molecular identifiers. Each CDR3 protein gets one entry after TCRdb re-called the PCR reads with MiXCR. The repertoire consists of around 960,000 distinct CDR3 sequences, with roughly 31% occurring once and the leading ten covering about 28%. Trimming left V 3 bases short and J 5 bases short, with 16 bases between. Germline V lookup: CDR1 MDHEN, CDR2 SYDVKM. The CDR3 consists of 15 residues. This specimen was PBMCs, mostly from graft donor cells, taken 360 days after TCRalphabeta/CD19-depleted stem cell transplant. The chain has TRBV28 and TRBJ1-1; a weak D match, TRBD1 (5 bases). The TCR sequence derives from a boy under three years old who had a stem cell transplant for SCID, so the T cells may come from the graft donor. The CDR3 DNA sequence: TGTGCCAGCAGTTTCTTAATCAGGGCGGGAACTGAAGCTTTCTTT. Translation: CASSFLIRAGTEAFF.